This T cell receptor (beta chain) was identified in a study of shared clonotypes between healthy human individuals. V lost 6 bases, J lost 3 bases, and 11 bases lay in between. The germline V gene has CDR1 ENHRY and CDR2 SYGVKD. The CDR3 is 13 amino acids. The protocol was immunoSEQ multiplex PCR, while the TCRdb copy is restricted to in-frame clones and leaves out a portion. This sample yields 490,000 or so clones, of which 79% are seen a single time; roughly 12% belongs to the top ten. The J gene is TRBJ1-2, the V gene TRBV10-3; possibly TRBD1 for D (5 bases). Material for sequencing was PBMCs. The receptor comes from a middle-aged woman in good health. Some clones in this sample may be carry-over from other donors' samples. CDR3 DNA sequence: TGTGCCATCAGCGAAGACAGATACTATGGCTACACCTTC. It encodes CAISEDRYYGYTF.